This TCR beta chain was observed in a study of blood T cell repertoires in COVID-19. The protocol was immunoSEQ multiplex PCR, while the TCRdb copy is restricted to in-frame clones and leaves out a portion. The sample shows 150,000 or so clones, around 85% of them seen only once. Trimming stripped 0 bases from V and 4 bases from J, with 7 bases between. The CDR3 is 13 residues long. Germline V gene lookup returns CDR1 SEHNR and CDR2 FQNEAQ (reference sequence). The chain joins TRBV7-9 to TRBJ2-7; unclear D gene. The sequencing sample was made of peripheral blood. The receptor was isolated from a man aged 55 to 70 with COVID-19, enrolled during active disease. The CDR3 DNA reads TGTGCCAGCAGCTTAGCAACTACTTACGAGCAGTACTTC. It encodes CASSLATTYEQYF.